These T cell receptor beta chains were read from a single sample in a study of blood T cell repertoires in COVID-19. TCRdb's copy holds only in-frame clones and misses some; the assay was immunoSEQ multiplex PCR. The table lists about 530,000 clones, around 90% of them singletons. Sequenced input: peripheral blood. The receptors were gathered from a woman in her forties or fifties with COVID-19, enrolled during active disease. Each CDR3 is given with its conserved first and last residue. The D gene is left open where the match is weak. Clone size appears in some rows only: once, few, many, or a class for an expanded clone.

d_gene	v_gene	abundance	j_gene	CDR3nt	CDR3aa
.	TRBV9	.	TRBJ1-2	TGTGCCAGCAGCGTAGATCTAGAGGGAACACCTAACTATGGCTACACCTTC	CASSVDLEGTPNYGYTF
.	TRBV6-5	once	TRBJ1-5	TGTGCCAGCAGGATAGGGGATCAGCCCCAGCATTTT	CASRIGDQPQHF
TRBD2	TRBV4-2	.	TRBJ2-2	TGTGCCAGCAGCCTAGCGGGGGGCGGCGGGGAGCTGTTTTTT	CASSLAGGGGELFF
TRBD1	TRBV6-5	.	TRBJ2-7	TGTGCCATCCGACAGGGGGCGTCCTACGAGCAGTACTTC	CAIRQGASYEQYF
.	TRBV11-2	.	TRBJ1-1	TGTGCCAGCAGCTTAGATCGAGACCTAGGGGGTGAAGCTTTCTTT	CASSLDRDLGGEAFF
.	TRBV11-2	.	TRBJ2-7	TGTGCCAGCAGCTTGAGTCCCGCCGGACAGAGCTCCTACGAGCAGTACTTC	CASSLSPAGQSSYEQYF
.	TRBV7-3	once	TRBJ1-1	TGTGCCAGCAGCTATAATGGGGGGGAAAAGGACACTGAAGCTTTCTTT	CASSYNGGEKDTEAFF
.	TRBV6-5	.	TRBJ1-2	TGTGCCAGCAGTCCCTCGGTGTCATATGGCTACACCTTC	CASSPSVSYGYTF
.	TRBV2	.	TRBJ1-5	TGTGCCAGCAGTGGGCAGGGGCCTCAGCCCCAGCATTTT	CASSGQGPQPQHF
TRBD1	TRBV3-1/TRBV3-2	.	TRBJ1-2	TGTGCCAGCAGCCTCGACAGGGGGCGGGCGGTGGGCTACACCTTC	CASSLDRGRAVGYTF
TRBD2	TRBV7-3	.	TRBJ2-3	TGTGCCAGCAGCTTAAGAGGGGGACTAGAGGCCACAGATACGCAGTATTTT	CASSLRGGLEATDTQYF
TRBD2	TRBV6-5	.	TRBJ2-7	TGTGCCAGCAGTTCTCCCGGGACTAGCGGTTACGAGCAGTACTTC	CASSSPGTSGYEQYF
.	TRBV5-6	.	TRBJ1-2	TGTGCCAGCAGCTTGGCCAATGTGGGACTTAGATTCGATGGCTACACCTTC	CASSLANVGLRFDGYTF
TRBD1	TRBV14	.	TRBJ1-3	TGTGCCAGCAGCCAAATGGGACAGGGTAACACCGGAAACACCATATATTTT	CASSQMGQGNTGNTIYF
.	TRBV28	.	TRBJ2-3	TGTGCCAGCAGTTTTCTTAATACGCAGTATTTT	CASSFLNTQYF
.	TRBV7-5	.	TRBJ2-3	TGTGCCAGAAGCTTAGTTGACGGGACTAGCAGCACAGATACGCAGTATTTT	CARSLVDGTSSTDTQYF
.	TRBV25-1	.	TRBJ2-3	TGTGCCAGCAGTGAATCGTGGGAGGCACACACAGATACGCAGTATTTT	CASSESWEAHTDTQYF